This is a list of T cell receptor beta chains from one sample in a study of shared clonotypes between healthy human individuals. Using immunoSEQ multiplex PCR, the repertoire was profiled, and TCRdb retains in-frame clones only, with some absent. The sample has 2 million to 3 million clones, 90% to 95% seen once. Sequencing was performed on naive CD4+ T cells from PBMCs. All receptors derive from a man younger than 35 in good health. Some clones in this sample may be carry-over from other donors' samples. Both conserved end residues are trimmed from each CDR3.

V gene	J gene	CDR3 protein
TRBV14	TRBJ2-3	ASSRQNLIDTQY
TRBV30	TRBJ1-4	AWARDNQGEKLF
TRBV7-9	TRBJ1-1	ASSYLRGATEAF
TRBV27	TRBJ2-2	ASSSLGLSDTGELF
TRBV5-1	TRBJ2-2	ASSAGGLITGELF
TRBV28	TRBJ2-7	ASSYGAEQY
TRBV7-9	TRBJ2-2	ASTPGPAVGLGELF
TRBV6-1	TRBJ1-4	ASSNLGGEFEKLF
TRBV10-3	TRBJ2-2	AITTGTGAGELF
TRBV18	TRBJ2-7	ASSPGPGAYEQY
TRBV6-6	TRBJ2-7	ASTVLSPYEQY
TRBV4-3	TRBJ1-2	ASSPAGERYGYT
TRBV7-6	TRBJ2-3	ASTRGQSTDTQY
TRBV4-3	TRBJ2-3	ASSPLRESTDTQY
TRBV4-1	TRBJ1-6	ASSQVAGTGRSPLH
TRBV28	TRBJ2-7	ASSSLYEQY
TRBV5-1	TRBJ2-7	ASSLRPGGTGPLVGYEQY
TRBV27	TRBJ2-3	ASSTRTGGSFYADTQY
TRBV28	TRBJ2-7	ASSRGGLPYEQY
TRBV18	TRBJ2-4	ASSPLAGGGQNIQY
TRBV5-4	TRBJ2-7	ASSSVVGTGGREQY
TRBV19	TRBJ2-1	ASRQRASYNEQF
TRBV7-9	TRBJ1-1	ASSQDRGTEAF
TRBV11-2	TRBJ1-1	ASSPGTGVIEGAF
TRBV11-2	TRBJ2-2	ASSSHKGANTGELF